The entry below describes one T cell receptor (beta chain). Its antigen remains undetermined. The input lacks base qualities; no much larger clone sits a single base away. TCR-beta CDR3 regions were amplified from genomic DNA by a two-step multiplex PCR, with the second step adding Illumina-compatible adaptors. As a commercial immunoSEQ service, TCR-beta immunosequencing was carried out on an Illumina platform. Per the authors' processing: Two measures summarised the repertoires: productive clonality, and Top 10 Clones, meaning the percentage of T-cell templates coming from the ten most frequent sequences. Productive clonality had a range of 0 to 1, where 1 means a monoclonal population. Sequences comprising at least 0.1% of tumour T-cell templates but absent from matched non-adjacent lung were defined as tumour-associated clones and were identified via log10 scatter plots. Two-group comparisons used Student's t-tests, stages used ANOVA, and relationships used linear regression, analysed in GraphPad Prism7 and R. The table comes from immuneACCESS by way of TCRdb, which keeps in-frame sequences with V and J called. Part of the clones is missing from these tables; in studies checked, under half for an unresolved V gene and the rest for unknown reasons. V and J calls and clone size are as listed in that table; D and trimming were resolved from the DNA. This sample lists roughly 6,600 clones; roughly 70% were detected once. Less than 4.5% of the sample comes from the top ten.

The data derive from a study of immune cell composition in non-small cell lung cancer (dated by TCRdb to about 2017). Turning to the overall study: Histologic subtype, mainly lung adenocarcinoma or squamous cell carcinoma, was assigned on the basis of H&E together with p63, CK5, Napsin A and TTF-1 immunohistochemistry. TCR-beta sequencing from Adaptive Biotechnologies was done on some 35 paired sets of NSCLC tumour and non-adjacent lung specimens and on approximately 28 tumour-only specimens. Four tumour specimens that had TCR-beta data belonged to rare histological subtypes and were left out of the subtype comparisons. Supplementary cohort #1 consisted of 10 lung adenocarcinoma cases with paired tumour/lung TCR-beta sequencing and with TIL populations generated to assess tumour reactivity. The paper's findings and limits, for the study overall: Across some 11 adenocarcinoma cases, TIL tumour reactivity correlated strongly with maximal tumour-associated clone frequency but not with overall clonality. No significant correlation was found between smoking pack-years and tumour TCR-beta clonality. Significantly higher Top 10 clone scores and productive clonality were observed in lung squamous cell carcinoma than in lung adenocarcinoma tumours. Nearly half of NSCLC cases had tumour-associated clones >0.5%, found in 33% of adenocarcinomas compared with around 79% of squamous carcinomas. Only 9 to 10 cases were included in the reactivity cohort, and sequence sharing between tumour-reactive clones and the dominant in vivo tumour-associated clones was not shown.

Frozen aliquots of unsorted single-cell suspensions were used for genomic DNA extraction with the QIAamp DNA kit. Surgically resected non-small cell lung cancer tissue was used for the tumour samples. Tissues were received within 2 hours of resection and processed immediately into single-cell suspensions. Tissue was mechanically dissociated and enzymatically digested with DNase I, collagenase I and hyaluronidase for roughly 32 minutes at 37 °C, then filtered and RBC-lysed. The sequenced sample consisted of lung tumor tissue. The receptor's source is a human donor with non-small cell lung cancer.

The nucleotide sequence reads as follows: TGTGCCAGCACCGGAGCGTCCCACGAGCAGTACTTC. Its translation is CASTGASHEQYF. Recombination joined TRBV7-2 with TRBJ2-7; no D gene is confidently identified. The CDR3 starts with the cysteine, ends with the phenylalanine, and has 12 residues. This entry keeps only the CDR3 DNA: 36 bases, framed from base 1. V loses 7 bases of germline sequence and J loses 5 bases, and the interval between the two ends is 12 bases. Looking up the germline V gene yields CDR1 SGHTA and CDR2 FQGNSA.